This TCR beta chain was retrieved from a study of blood T cells in healthy people across ages. Study-wide points: It was the long-lived donors that had more naive CD4+ cells and higher diversity than aged donors.

This clonotype has a handful of counts. The antigen is not known. V was cut by 5 bases and J by 3 bases, with 15 bases left in between. Germline V gene sequence: CDR1 MNHEY, CDR2 SMNVEV (reference sequence). The CDR3 runs 15 residues. Then a second PCR, running roughly 7 to 11 cycles, was carried out with a sample-barcoded 5' primer and a J-beta primer mix. Each cDNA molecule was tagged by a template-switch adaptor with 12 random nucleotides. TCRdb re-analysed the 5' RACE reads in MiXCR, keeping a single row per CDR3 protein. The repertoire includes over 1,500,000 distinct CDR3 sequences, about two fifths of them detected once, and 20% to 25% sits in the top ten. Healthy individuals of Caucasian origin from Russia, aged roughly 6 to 100, served as donors. Each sample used at least 6.5 million PBMCs.

What was sequenced was blood. This sequence joins TRBV27 and TRBJ2-3; possible D gene TRBD1, 5 bases. The clonotype comes from a human donor in good health. Here the CDR3 DNA reads TGTGCCAGCAGTCCCTCTTGGGGCCGGACAGATACGCAGTATTTT. It is translated as CASSPSWGRTDTQYF.